Shown below are 25 T cell receptor beta chains from a single sample sequenced in a study of T cell changes during pregnancy in multiple sclerosis. Generated by immunoSEQ multiplex PCR, the TCRdb table keeps only in-frame clones and is missing some. The data hold some 27,000 clones, with about 93% observed a single time. The material sequenced was CD4+ T cells from peripheral blood mononuclear cells, taken after pregnancy. Every receptor here comes from a female donor with multiple sclerosis, enrolled in a pregnancy study.

The rearrangement joins TRBV27 to TRBJ1-2, with D possibly TRBD1 on 6 matching bases. Germline V gene lookup returns CDR1 MNHEY and CDR2 SMNVEV (reference sequence). Trimming took off 6 bases at V and 8 bases at J, with 16 bases between the two ends. The CDR3 is 13 amino acids. CDR3 DNA: TGTGCCAGCAGCCAAACAGGGTTTATGGGCTACACCTTC. Translation: CASSQTGFMGYTF.

V is TRBV6-5 and J is TRBJ2-5; 8 nucleotides agree with TRBD2. Germline CDR1 MNHEY, CDR2 SVGAGI. J was trimmed by 3 bases and V by 5 bases; bases with no gene match: 8. CDR3 length: 15 amino acids. CDR3 sequence (DNA): TGTGCCAGCAGTCGACGGGGGGGCGGGGAAGAGACCCAGTACTTC. This encodes CASSRRGGGEETQYF.

The genes are TRBV13 and TRBJ2-4; a weak D match, TRBD2 (6 bases). The CDR3 length is 13 residues. Germline lookup yields CDR1 PRHDT and CDR2 FYEKMQ (reference sequence). Deletions cut 11 bases from V and 4 bases from J, with 15 bases between. The CDR3 nucleotides are TGTGCCGCCGGGGGAGTCGGGAAAAACATTCAGTACTTC. Translation: CAAGGVGKNIQYF.

This clone was counted once. The V call is TRBV5-1, the J call TRBJ2-1; 11 bases map to TRBD1. Germline values: CDR1 SGHRS, CDR2 YFSETQ. CDR3 length: 18 amino acids. Trimming took 0 bases from V and 8 from J; bases not matched to a gene: 13. The CDR3 DNA reads as TGCGCCAGCAGCTTGGCCCCGGGACAGGGGGACCTGTTTTATGAGCAGTTCTTC. Its translation is CASSLAPGQGDLFYEQFF.

The CDR3 region is CASSLVRGYTEAFF. For the CDR3, the DNA is TGTGCCAGCAGCTTAGTCAGGGGTTACACTGAAGCTTTCTTT. This rearrangement joins TRBV7-8 to TRBJ1-1, with D tentatively TRBD1 (6 bases). The germline V gene encodes CDR1 SGHVS and CDR2 FQNEAQ. Trimming removed 1 base at V and 3 bases at J, with 9 bases between. The CDR3 runs 14 residues.

This sequence joins TRBV19 and TRBJ1-5, with no clear D. V was shortened by 5 bases and J by 1 base, with 6 bases between the two germline ends. This CDR3 is built from 13 residues. Germline CDR1 reads LNHDA; CDR2 reads SQIVND (reference sequence). The CDR3 DNA follows: TGTGCCAGTAGTTCCCGGAGCAATCAGCCCCAGCATTTT. It codes for CASSSRSNQPQHF.

The chain employs TRBV7-9 and TRBJ1-1; possible D gene TRBD1, 5 bases. CDR1 and CDR2 from the germline V gene are SEHNR and FQNEAQ (reference sequence). The CDR3 covers 14 residues. Trimming shortened V by 4 bases and J by 0 bases, and 9 bases separated the two germline ends. For the CDR3, the DNA is TGTGCCAGCAGCTCCCAGGGCGTGAACACTGAAGCTTTCTTT. It specifies CASSSQGVNTEAFF.

This clone was observed a single time. V and J are TRBV20-1 and TRBJ2-1; D gene ambiguous. The germline V gene encodes CDR1 DFQATT and CDR2 SNEGSKA (reference sequence). The ends were cut back, 5 bases at V and 9 bases at J, with 11 bases in the middle. The CDR3 has 11 residues. The chain's CDR3 is CSAWSLAEQFF. The CDR3 DNA sequence: TGCAGTGCTTGGAGCTTAGCTGAGCAGTTCTTC.

The chain joins TRBV25-1 to TRBJ1-2, with a weak D call TRBD1 (5 bases). Germline V gives CDR1 MGHDK, CDR2 SYGVNS. The V and J ends lost 5 bases and 0 bases respectively, with 16 bases between them. This CDR3 is 16 amino acids long. CDR3 in amino acids: CASSPPGLLTNYGYTF. The CDR3 coding sequence is TGTGCCAGCAGTCCGCCGGGACTCCTAACTAACTATGGCTACACCTTC.

J is TRBJ1-2 and V is TRBV29-1; unclear D gene. The CDR3 runs to 13 residues. The V end lost 6 bases, the J end lost 4 bases, and 15 bases lay between the germline ends. Germline V gene sequence: CDR1 SQVTM, CDR2 ANQGSEA. CDR3 DNA sequence: TGCAGCGTCGGGGAGTTACATCCCTATGGCTACACCTTC. Encoded protein: CSVGELHPYGYTF.

This chain connects TRBV18 to TRBJ1-2, with D possibly being TRBD1 (5 bases). Trimming took 3 bases from V and 4 from J, leaving 12 bases between them. Germline CDR1 reads KGHSH; CDR2 reads LQKENI. The CDR3 runs 14 residues. This chain's CDR3 is CASSPLTEIYGYTF. The DNA for the CDR3 is TGTGCCAGCTCACCCTTGACAGAGATCTATGGCTACACCTTC.

The V call is TRBV6-1, the J call TRBJ2-2, with D perhaps matching TRBD1 (5 bases). The V and J ends lost 2 bases and 3 bases respectively, with 7 bases between them. Germline CDR1 is MNHNS and CDR2 is SASEGT. This CDR3 contains 14 residues. CDR3 amino acids: CASSELGDTGELFF. For the CDR3, the DNA is TGTGCCAGCAGTGAACTAGGGGACACCGGGGAGCTGTTTTTT.

The chain recombines TRBV6-1 with TRBJ1-5, with 8 bases identical to TRBD1. The CDR3 runs to 15 residues. Germline V CDR1 and CDR2: MNHNS, SASEGT. V trimming: 6 bases; J trimming: 2 bases; junction bases outside the gene matches: 6. The CDR3 protein is CASRGSGQGNQPQHF. The CDR3, as DNA: TGTGCCAGCAGGGGGTCGGGACAGGGCAATCAGCCCCAGCATTTT.

The chain combines TRBV7-9 with TRBJ2-3; TRBD2 matches at 8 bases. Trimming cost V 3 bases and J 2 bases; bases outside gene matches: 10. The length of the CDR3 is 17 residues. Germline CDR1 SEHNR, CDR2 FQNEAQ (reference sequence). CDR3 nucleotides: TGTGCCAGCAGCTTCGCGGGGGGCCGTCGATTCACAGATACGCAGTATTTT. This gives the protein CASSFAGGRRFTDTQYF.

The chain joins TRBV5-6 to TRBJ1-2, with D unresolved. Trimming cost V 4 bases and J 8 bases, with 15 bases left between them. CDR1 and CDR2 from the germline V gene are SGHDT and YYEEEE. This CDR3 has 13 residues. This CDR3 is CASSTDPREGYTF. CDR3 DNA sequence: TGTGCCAGCAGCACGGACCCACGGGAAGGCTACACCTTC.

The chain combines TRBV5-1 with TRBJ2-3; the D is unclear. V lost 0 bases and J lost 0, with 14 bases in between. CDR1 and CDR2 from the germline V gene are SGHRS and YFSETQ. The length of the CDR3 is 17 residues. Here the CDR3 reads CASSLELDRLSTDTQYF. DNA for the CDR3: TGCGCCAGCAGCTTGGAGTTAGACCGACTGAGCACAGATACGCAGTATTTT.

This clone has a single count. This rearrangement joins TRBV18 to TRBJ1-5; TRBD1 aligns across 8 bases. Germline-derived CDR1 and CDR2 are KGHSH and LQKENI. Losses at the gene ends were 6 bases for V and 2 bases for J; bases not matched to a gene: 6. The CDR3 length is 15 residues. The CDR3 coding sequence is TGTGCCAGCTCCCAGGGGGCGCGTGGCAATCAGCCCCAGCATTTT. Its protein product is CASSQGARGNQPQHF. Looking up the rest from reference TRBV18 and TRBJ1-5 gives the full variable domain: NAGVMQNPRHLVRRRGQEARLRCSPMKGHSHVYWYRQLPEEGLKFMVYLQKENIIDESGMPKERFSAEFPKEGPSILRIQQVVRGDSAAYFCASSQGARGNQPQHFGDGTRLSIL.

This sequence joins TRBV2 and TRBJ1-2; D is uncertain. V lost 5 bases and J 8 bases, leaving 15 bases between the germline ends. From germline, CDR1 is SNHLY and CDR2 FYNNEI. The CDR3 runs to 13 residues. The CDR3 DNA follows: TGTGCCAGCAGTTACTACGAAAGTCGAGGCTACACCTTC. Protein sequence: CASSYYESRGYTF.

The J gene is TRBJ1-2, the V gene TRBV4-2; D is unresolved. Germline V gene sequence: CDR1 LGHNA, CDR2 YNFKEQ. The CDR3 consists of 14 residues. Deletions cut 0 bases from V and 2 bases from J, with 7 bases between. The CDR3 DNA reads TGTGCCAGCAGCCAAGATCGAGGAAACTATGGCTACACCTTC. It specifies CASSQDRGNYGYTF.

The chain carries TRBV18 and TRBJ2-3; 8 nucleotides align to TRBD1. The CDR3 length is 17 residues. Germline CDR1 KGHSH, CDR2 LQKENI. J was trimmed by 1 base and V by 5 bases; bases with no gene match: 11. CDR3 sequence: CASSTRQGNDGTDTQYF. In nucleotides, the CDR3 is TGTGCCAGCTCAACACGACAGGGGAATGATGGCACAGATACGCAGTATTTT.

The V and J genes are TRBV4-3 and TRBJ2-7, with TRBD1 matching over 7 bases. This CDR3 comprises 14 residues. Unmatched junction bases numbered 8, after V lost 3 bases and J lost 6 bases. Germline loops: CDR1 LGHNA, CDR2 YSLEER. The CDR3 spells CASSHSDRVGEQYF. In nucleotides, the CDR3 is TGCGCCAGCAGCCATAGCGACAGGGTGGGCGAGCAGTACTTC.

This clone was seen once. This rearrangement joins TRBV2 to TRBJ1-1, with a weak D call TRBD1 (5 bases). Deletions cut 5 bases from V and 4 bases from J, with 14 bases between. CDR3 length: 14 residues. Germline loops: CDR1 SNHLY, CDR2 FYNNEI. The CDR3 sequence is CASSPRGMRTEAFF. CDR3 sequence (DNA): TGTGCCAGCAGTCCCCGGGGGATGCGCACTGAAGCTTTCTTT.

The chain couples TRBV10-3 to TRBJ2-5, with 9 bases lining up with TRBD2. Losses at the gene ends were 7 bases for V and 5 bases for J; bases not matched to a gene: 5. Germline V gene lookup returns CDR1 ENHRY and CDR2 SYGVKD. CDR3 length: 13 residues. The CDR3 nucleotides read TGTGCCATCACTGCGGGAGGGCGTGAGACCCAGTACTTC. It is translated as CAITAGGRETQYF.

The rearrangement links TRBV9 to TRBJ2-2; a possible D gene is TRBD2 (7 bases). V was clipped by 6 bases and J by 6 bases, with 15 bases between them. This CDR3 contains 14 residues. Germline V CDR1 and CDR2: SGDLS, YYNGEE. The CDR3 DNA is TGTGCCAGCAACTCGAGGGGGGGGCCCGGGGAGCTGTTTTTT. Protein sequence: CASNSRGGPGELFF. The full variable domain, in which reference TRBV9 and TRBJ2-2 provide the parts outside the CDR3, is DSGVTQTPKHLITATGQRVTLRCSPRSGDLSVYWYQQSLDQGLQFLIQYYNGEERAKGNILERFSAQQFPDLHSELNLSSLELGDSALYFCASNSRGGPGELFFGEGSRLTVL.

The count of this clone is one. This sequence joins TRBV12-5 and TRBJ1-1, with D hard to call. The CDR3 is made up of 12 amino acids. The V gene's germline CDR1 is LGHNT and CDR2 FRNRAP. V was pared by 6 bases and J by 0 bases, with 5 bases between. The CDR3 DNA is TGTGCTAGTGGATTAATGAACACTGAAGCTTTCTTT. Its protein product is CASGLMNTEAFF.